This T cell receptor (beta chain) was identified in a study of cytomegalovirus exposure and HLA in healthy donors. Of note for this clone: Its cognate antigen is unknown.

From germline, CDR1 is MGHRA and CDR2 YSYEKL. With 3 bases clipped from V and 0 bases from J, the junction kept 5 bases outside the gene matches. The CDR3 covers 16 residues. 60 Vbeta and 13 Jbeta primers were used in PCR. Profiled with immunoSEQ multiplex PCR; TCRdb holds only in-frame clones, not every one. The profile shows about 160,000 clones, 75% of them singletons. Study-level findings and limits: Most of the TCR beta V segments (in an earlier analysis) were productive either about 87% or about 30% of the time. The CMV antigen specificity of a few CMV-associated chains was confirmed through in vitro analysis. Reports indicate that TCR beta sequences accurately predicted the HLA-A and HLA-B alleles of most subjects.

Sequenced input: PBMCs. The sequence was obtained from a male donor in good health and CMV-seronegative. This chain uses TRBV4-1 with TRBJ2-1; 7 positions match TRBD2. CDR3 sequence: CASSHGGGSSYNEQFF. DNA for the CDR3: TGCGCCAGCAGCCATGGGGGGGGGAGCTCCTACAATGAGCAGTTCTTC.